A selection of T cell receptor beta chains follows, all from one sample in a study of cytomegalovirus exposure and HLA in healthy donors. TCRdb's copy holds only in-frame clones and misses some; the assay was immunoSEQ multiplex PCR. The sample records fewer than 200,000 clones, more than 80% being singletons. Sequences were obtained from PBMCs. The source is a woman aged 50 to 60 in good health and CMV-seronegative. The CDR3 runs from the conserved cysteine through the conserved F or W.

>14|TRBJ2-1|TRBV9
CASSNSGGAVEQFF
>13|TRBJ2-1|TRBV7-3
CASSLPGIGEQFF
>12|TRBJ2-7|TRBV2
CASIQGPYEQYF
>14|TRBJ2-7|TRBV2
CASRFGGNSYEQYF
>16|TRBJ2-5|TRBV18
CASSPPGGGLRETQYF
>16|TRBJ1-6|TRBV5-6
CASSPSGTGNSSPLHF
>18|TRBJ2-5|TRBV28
CASSFSPYPVPRSGTQYF
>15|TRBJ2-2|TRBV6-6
CASRAQGVDTGELFF
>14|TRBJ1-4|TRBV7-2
CASSFGRANEKLFF
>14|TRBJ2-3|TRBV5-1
CASSILQGPDTQYF
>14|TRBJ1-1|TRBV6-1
CASTPTRDGTEAFF
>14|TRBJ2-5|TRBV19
CASSLRGPPETQYF
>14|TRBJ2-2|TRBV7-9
CASKGLAGGGELFF
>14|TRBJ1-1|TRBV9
CASSPEVGGTEAFF
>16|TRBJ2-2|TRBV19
CASSIGVAGVSGELFF
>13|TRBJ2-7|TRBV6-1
CASSDGGLYEQYF
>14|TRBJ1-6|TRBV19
CASSDSSYNSPLHF
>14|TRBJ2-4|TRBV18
CASSLGQGRNIQYF
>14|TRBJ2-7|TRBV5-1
CASSLDPGDYEQYF
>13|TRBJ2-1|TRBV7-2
CASSYLRVDEQFF
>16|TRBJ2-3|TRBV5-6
CASSLVAGGGTDTQYF
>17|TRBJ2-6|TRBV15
CATSRRGGSSGANVLTF
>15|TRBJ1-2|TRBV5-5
CASSLSLGTHYGYTF
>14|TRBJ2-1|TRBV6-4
CATRQGSSYNEQFF
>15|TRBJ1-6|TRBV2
CASSDGLQGNSPLHF
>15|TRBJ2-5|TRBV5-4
CASSPRAGGSETQYF
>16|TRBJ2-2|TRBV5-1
CASSLVSGGGPGELFF
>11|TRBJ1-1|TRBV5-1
CASSFGAEAFF
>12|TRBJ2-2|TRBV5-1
CASSLHTGELFF
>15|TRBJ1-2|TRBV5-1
CASSLDGGGGYGYTF
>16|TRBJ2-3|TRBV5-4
CASSRLDYRGGDTQYF
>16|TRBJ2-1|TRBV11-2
CASRRLRRENPNEQFF
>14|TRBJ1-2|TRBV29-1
CSAESGTGGYGYTF
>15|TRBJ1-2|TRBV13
CASSAYNSGAYGYTF
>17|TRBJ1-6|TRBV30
CAWDKDRGRSYNSPLHF
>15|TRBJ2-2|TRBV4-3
CASSQRASNTGELFF
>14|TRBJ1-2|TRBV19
CASSRTGTSYGYTF
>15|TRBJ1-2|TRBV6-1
CASSEARTAFYGYTF
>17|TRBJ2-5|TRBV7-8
CASSLGVLTGAGETQYF
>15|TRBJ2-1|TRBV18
CASSVGLAGDNEQFF
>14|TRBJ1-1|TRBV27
CASRTGGRSTEAFF
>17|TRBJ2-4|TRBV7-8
CASSLRWTAKAKNIQYF
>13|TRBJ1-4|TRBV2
CASTLDGGEKLFF
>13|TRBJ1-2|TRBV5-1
CASSFDDRRGYTF
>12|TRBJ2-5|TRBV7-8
CASSTYWETQYF
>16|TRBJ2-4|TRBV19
CASSIGGGFPKNIQYF
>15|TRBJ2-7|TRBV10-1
CASSESGTGGREQYF
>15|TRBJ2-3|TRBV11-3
CASSLGYRVGDTQYF
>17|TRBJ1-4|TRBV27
CASSMTGGASTNEKLFF
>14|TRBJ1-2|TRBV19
CASSRTGGRYGYTF
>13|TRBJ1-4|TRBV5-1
CASRDSTNEKLFF
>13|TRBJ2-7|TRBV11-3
CASSLGQEYEQYF
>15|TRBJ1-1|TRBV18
CASSRETGSSTEAFF